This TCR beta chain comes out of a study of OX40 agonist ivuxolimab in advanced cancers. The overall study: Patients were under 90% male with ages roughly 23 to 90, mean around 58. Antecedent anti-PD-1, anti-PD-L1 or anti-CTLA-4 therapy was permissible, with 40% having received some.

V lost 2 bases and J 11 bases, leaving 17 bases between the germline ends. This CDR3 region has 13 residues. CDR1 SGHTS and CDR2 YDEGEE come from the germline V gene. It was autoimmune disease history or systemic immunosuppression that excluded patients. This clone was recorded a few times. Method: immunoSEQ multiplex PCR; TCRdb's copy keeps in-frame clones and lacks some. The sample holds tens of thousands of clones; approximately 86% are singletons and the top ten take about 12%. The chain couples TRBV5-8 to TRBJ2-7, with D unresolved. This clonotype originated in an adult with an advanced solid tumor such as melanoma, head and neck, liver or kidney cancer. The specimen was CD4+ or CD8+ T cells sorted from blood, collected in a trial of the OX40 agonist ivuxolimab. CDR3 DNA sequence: TGTGCCAGCAGCTTCTTGGGGAATTTCGCCGAGTACTTC. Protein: CASSFLGNFAEYF. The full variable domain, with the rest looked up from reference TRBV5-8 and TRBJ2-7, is EAGVTQSPTHLIKTRGQQATLRCSPISGHTSVYWYQQALGLGLQFLLWYDEGEERNRGNFPPRFSGRQFPNYSSELNVNALELEDSALYLCASSFLGNFAEYFGPGTRLTVT.